This entry describes one T cell receptor beta chain. Its specificity is unknown. CDR3 size: 13 residues. Germline-derived CDR1 and CDR2 are SGHRS and YFSETQ. The V end lost 3 bases, the J end lost 5 bases, and 9 bases lay between the germline ends. The record originates from a study of cytomegalovirus exposure and HLA in healthy donors. Study overall: As released early, the data held 65 million to 90 million unique TCRs from HLA-typed donors.

The PCR employed 60 Vbeta primers together with 13 Jbeta primers. The data were produced by immunoSEQ multiplex PCR, yet TCRdb's version contains in-frame clones alone and is incomplete. The table has about 150,000 clones, about 76% seen once; the top ten hold less than 10%. General study findings and limits: Some public TCRs appeared in many individuals, while most sequences were rare.

The sequence was collected from a man aged 25-45 years in good health and CMV-seropositive. The rearrangement joins TRBV5-1 to TRBJ2-1; tentative D call: TRBD2 (6 bases). The sequenced sample consisted of PBMCs. The DNA for the CDR3 is TGCGCCAGCAGCTGGGGCGGGGACAATGAGCAGTTCTTC. Protein product: CASSWGGDNEQFF.